This T cell receptor beta chain appears in the sequencing data of a study of blood T cells in healthy people across ages. Broader study findings: Long-lived donors carried more naive CD4+ cells and greater diversity than aged donors. It was not known whether donors were CMV positive (a possible confounder of expanded clonotype changes).

Ranging in age from roughly 6 to 95, the donors were healthy Caucasian individuals from Russia. Using a J-beta primer mix together with a sample-barcoded 5' primer, a second PCR was run for roughly 7 to 11 cycles. TCRdb called the 5' RACE reads again in MiXCR, with one record for every CDR3 protein. The sample has around 970,000 distinct CDR3 sequences, 51% seen once. The CDR3 covers 15 residues. CDR1 is SGHTA and CDR2 is FQGNSA in the germline V gene. With V trimmed by 6 bases and J by 1 base, 5 bases remained unmatched. This clonotype has just a few counts. Its target is not known. The material sequenced was blood. The clonotype was recovered from a woman aged 55 to 70 in good health. The chain joins TRBV7-2 to TRBJ2-7; 11 bases fit TRBD2. The CDR3 loop reads CASSDPSGRSYEQYF. In DNA, the CDR3 is TGTGCCAGCAGTGACCCTAGCGGGAGGTCCTACGAGCAGTACTTC. The variable domain in full, with the rest retrieved from reference TRBV7-2 and TRBJ2-7, is GAGVSQSPSNKVTEKGKDVELRCDPISGHTALYWYRQSLGQGLEFLIYFQGNSAPDKSGLPSDRFSAERTGGSVSTLTIQRTQQEDSAVYLCASSDPSGRSYEQYFGPGTRLTVT.